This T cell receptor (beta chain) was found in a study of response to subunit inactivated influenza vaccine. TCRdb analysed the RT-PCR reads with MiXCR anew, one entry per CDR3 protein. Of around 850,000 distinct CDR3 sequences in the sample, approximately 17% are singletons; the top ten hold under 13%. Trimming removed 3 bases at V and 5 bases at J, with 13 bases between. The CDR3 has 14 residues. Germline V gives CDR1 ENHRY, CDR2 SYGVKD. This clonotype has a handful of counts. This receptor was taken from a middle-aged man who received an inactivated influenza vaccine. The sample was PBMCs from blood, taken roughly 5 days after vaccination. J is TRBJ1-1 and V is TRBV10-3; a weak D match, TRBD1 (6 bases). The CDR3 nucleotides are TGTGCCATCAGTGAATTACAGGGACGAACTGAAGCTTTCTTT. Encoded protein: CAISELQGRTEAFF.